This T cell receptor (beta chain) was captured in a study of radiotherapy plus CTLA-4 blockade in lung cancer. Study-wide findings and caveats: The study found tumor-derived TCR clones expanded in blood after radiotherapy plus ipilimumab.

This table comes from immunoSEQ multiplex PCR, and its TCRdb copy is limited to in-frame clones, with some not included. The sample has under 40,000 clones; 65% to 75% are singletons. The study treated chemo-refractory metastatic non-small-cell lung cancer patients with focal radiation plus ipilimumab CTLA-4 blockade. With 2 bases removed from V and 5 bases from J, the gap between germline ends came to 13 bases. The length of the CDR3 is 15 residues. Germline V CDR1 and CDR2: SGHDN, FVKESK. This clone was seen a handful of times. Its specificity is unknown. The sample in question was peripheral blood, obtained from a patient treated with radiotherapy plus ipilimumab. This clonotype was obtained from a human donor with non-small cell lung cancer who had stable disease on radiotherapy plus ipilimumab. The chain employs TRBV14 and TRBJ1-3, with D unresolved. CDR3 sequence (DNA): TGTGCCAGCAGCCAACTAACGCTACGAAGAAACACCATATATTTT. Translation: CASSQLTLRRNTIYF.